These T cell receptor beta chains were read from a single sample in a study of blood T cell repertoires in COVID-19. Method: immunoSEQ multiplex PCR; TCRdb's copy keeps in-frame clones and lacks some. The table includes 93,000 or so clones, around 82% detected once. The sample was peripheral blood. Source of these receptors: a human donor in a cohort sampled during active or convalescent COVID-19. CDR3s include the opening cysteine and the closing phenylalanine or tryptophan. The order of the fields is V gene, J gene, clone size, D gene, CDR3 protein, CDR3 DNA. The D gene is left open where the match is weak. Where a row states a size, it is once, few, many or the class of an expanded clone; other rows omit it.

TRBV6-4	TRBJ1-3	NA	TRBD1	CASSDSRGGTGDSGNTIYF	TGTGCCAGCAGTGACTCGAGAGGTGGGACAGGGGACTCTGGAAACACCATATATTTT
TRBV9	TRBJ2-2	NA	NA	CASSRWLDTGELFF	TGTGCCAGCAGCAGGTGGCTAGACACCGGGGAGCTGTTTTTT
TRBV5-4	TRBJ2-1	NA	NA	CASSNGAGRYNEQFF	TGTGCCAGCAGCAACGGGGCGGGGAGATACAATGAGCAGTTCTTC
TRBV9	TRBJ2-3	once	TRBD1	CASRRGTGASTDTQYF	TGTGCCAGCAGAAGGGGGACAGGGGCTAGCACAGATACGCAGTATTTT
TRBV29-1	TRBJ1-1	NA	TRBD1	CSGQTGMNTEAFF	TGCAGCGGACAGACAGGGATGAACACTGAAGCTTTCTTT
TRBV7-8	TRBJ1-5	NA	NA	CASSLVGEGNQPQHF	TGTGCCAGCAGCTTAGTGGGGGAGGGCAATCAGCCCCAGCATTTT
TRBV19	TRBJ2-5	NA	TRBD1	CASSIEGTGQETQYF	TGTGCCAGTAGTATAGAAGGGACAGGCCAAGAGACCCAGTACTTC
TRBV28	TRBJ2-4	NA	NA	CASTPTRLASQHF	TGTGCCAGCACGCCGACTCGGTTGGCTAGCCAACACTTC
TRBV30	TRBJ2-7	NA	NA	CAWSQDSEQYF	TGTGCCTGGAGTCAGGACTCCGAGCAGTACTTC
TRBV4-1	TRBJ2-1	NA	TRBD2	CASSQAVSGGAFNEQFF	TGCGCCAGCAGCCAAGCGGTCAGCGGGGGGGCATTCAATGAGCAGTTCTTC